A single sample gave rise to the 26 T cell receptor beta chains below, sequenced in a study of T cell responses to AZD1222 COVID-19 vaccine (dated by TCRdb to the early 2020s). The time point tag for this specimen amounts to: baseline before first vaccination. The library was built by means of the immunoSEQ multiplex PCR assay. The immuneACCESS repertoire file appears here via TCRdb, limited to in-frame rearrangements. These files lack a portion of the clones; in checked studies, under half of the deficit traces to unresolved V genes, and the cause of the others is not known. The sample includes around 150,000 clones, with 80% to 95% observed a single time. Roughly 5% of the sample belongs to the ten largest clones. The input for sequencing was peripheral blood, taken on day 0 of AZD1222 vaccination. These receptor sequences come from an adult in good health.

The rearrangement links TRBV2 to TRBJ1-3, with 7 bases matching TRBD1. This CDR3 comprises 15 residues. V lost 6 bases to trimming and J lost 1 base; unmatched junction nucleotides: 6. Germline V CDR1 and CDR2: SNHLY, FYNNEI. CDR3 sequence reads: CASRITGVSGNTIYF. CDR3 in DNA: TGTGCCAGCAGAATTACAGGGGTATCTGGAAACACCATATATTTT.

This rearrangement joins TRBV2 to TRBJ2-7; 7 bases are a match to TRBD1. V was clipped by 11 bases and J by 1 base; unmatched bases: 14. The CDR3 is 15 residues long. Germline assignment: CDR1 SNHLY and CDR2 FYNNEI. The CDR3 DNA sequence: TGTGCCTCCCGAGTAGGGGGCGCGTTTTCCTACGAGCAGTACTTC. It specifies CASRVGGAFSYEQYF.

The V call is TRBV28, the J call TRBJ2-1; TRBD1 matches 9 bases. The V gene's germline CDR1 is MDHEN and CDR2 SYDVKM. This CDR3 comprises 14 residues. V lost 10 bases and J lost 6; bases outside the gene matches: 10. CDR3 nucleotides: TGTGCCATTACAGGGGGCCATCTAATCAATGAGCAGTTCTTC. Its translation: CAITGGHLINEQFF.

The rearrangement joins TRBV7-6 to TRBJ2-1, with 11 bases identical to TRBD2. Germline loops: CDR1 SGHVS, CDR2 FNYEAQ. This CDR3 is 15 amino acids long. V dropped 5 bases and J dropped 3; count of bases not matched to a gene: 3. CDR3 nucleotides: TGTGCCAGCAGCACGGGACTAGCGGACTACAATGAGCAGTTCTTC. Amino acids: CASSTGLADYNEQFF.

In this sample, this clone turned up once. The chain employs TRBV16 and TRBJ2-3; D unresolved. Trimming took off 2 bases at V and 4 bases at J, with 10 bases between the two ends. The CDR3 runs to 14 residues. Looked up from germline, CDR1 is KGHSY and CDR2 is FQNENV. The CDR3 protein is CASSQTPGADTQYF. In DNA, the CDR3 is TGTGCCAGCAGCCAAACACCCGGAGCAGATACGCAGTATTTT.

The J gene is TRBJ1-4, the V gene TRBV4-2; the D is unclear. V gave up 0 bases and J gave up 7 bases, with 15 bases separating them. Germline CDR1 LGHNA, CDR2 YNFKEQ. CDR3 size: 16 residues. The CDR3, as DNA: TGTGCCAGCAGCCAAGATCTGGGAGGGCTCGTTGAAAAACTGTTTTTT. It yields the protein CASSQDLGGLVEKLFF.

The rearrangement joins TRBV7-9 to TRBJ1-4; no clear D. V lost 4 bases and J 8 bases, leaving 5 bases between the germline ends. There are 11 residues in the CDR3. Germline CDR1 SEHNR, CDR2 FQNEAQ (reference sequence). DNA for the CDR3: TGTGCCAGCAGCTCGGCGGAAAAACTGTTTTTT. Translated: CASSSAEKLFF.

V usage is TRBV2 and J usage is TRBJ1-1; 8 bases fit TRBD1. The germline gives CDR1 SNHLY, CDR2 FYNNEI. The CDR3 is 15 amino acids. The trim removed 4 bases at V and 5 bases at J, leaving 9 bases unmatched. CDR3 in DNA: TGTGCCAGCAGTGCATTCCAGGGGGCAGGGACTGAAGCTTTCTTT. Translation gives CASSAFQGAGTEAFF. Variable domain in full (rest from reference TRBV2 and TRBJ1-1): EPEVTQTPSHQVTQMGQEVILRCVPISNHLYFYWYRQILGQKVEFLVSFYNNEISEKSEIFDDQFSVERPDGSNFTLKIRSTKLEDSAMYFCASSAFQGAGTEAFFGQGTRLTVV.

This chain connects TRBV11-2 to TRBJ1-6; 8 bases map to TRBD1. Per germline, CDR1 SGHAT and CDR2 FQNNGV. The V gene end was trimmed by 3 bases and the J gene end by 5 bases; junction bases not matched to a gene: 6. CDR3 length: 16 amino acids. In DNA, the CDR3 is TGTGCCAGCAGCTTTCTTCTCAGGGGGCATAATTCACCCCTCCACTTT. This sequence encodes CASSFLLRGHNSPLHF.

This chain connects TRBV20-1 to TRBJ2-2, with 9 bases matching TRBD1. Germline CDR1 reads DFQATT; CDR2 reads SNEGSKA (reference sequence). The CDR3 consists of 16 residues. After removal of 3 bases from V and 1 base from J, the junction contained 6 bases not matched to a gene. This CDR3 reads CSASNLGQGNTGELFF. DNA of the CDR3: TGCAGTGCTAGTAACCTGGGACAGGGGAACACCGGGGAGCTGTTTTTT.

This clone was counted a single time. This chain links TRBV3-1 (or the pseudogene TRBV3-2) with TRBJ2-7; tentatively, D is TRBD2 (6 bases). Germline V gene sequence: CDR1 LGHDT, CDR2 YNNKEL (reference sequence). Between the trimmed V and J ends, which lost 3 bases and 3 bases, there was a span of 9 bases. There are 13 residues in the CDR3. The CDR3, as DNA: TGTGCCAGCAGCCAGGCGGAGGGCTACGAGCAGTACTTC. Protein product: CASSQAEGYEQYF.

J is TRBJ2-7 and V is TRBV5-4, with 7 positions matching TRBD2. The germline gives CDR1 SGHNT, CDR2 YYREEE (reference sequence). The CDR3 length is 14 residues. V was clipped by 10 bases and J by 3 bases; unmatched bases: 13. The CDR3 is CAYASGGPYYEQYF. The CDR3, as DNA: TGTGCCTACGCCTCGGGGGGTCCCTACTACGAGCAGTACTTC.

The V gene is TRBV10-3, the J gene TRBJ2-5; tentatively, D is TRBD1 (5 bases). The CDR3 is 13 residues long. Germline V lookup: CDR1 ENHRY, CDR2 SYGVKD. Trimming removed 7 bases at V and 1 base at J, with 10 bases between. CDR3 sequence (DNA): TGTGCCATCATGGGGCAGGGCCAAGAGACCCAGTACTTC. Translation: CAIMGQGQETQYF.

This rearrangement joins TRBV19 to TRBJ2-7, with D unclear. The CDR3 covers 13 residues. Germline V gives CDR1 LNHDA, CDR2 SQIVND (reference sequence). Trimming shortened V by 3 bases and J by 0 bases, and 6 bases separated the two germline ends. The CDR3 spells CASSIGFSYEQYF. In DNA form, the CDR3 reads TGTGCCAGTAGTATCGGATTCTCCTACGAGCAGTACTTC.

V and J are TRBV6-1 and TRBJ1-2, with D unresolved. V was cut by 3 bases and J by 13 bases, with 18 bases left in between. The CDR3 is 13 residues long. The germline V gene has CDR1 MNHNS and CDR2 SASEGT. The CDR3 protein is CASSDDMIGLATF. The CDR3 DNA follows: TGTGCCAGCAGTGACGACATGATAGGGCTTGCCACCTTC.

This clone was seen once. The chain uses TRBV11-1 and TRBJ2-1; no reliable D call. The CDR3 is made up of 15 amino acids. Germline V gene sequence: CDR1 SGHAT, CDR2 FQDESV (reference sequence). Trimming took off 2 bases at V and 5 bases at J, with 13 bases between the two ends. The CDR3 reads CASSLYEAINNEQFF. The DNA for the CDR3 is TGTGCCAGCAGCTTATATGAGGCGATAAACAATGAGCAGTTCTTC.

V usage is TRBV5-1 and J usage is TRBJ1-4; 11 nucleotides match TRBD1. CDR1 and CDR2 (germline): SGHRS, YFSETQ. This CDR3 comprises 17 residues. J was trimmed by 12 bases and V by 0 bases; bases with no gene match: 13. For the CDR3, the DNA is TGCGCCAGCAGCTTGGTTGGAGCGGGACAGGGGGATGGGGAACTGTTTTTT. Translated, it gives CASSLVGAGQGDGELFF.

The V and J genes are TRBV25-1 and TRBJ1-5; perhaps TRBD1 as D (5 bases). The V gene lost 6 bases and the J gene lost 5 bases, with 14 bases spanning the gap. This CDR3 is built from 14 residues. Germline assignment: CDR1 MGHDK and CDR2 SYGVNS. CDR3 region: CASSPRGVDQPQHF. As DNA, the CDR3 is TGTGCCAGCAGCCCAAGGGGCGTCGATCAGCCCCAGCATTTT.

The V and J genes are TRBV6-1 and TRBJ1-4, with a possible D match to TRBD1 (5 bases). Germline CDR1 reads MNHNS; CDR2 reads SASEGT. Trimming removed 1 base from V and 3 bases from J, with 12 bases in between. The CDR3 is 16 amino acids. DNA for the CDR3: TGTGCCAGCAGTGAAGAGGTTTGGGGGGCTAATGAAAAACTGTTTTTT. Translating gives CASSEEVWGANEKLFF.

The CDR3 is CASRTQQGNSGANVLTF. The DNA of the CDR3 is TGTGCCAGCAGAACCCAACAAGGAAACTCTGGGGCCAACGTCCTGACTTTC. V and J are TRBV28 and TRBJ2-6, with D unresolved. This CDR3 spans 17 amino acids. CDR1 and CDR2 from the germline V gene are MDHEN and SYDVKM. Trimming removed 6 bases from V and 0 bases from J, with 15 bases in between.

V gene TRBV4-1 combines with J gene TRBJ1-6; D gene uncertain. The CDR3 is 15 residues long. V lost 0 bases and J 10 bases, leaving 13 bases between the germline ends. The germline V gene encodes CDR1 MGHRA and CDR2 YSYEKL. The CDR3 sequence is CASSQDPGIKSPLHF. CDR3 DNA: TGCGCCAGCAGCCAAGATCCCGGGATAAAGTCACCCCTCCACTTT.

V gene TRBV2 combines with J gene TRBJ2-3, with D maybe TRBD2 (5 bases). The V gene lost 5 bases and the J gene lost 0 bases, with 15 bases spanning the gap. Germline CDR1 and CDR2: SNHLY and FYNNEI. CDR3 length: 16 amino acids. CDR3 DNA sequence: TGTGCCAGCAGTATTCCACGAGCGGCTAGCACAGATACGCAGTATTTT. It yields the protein CASSIPRAASTDTQYF.

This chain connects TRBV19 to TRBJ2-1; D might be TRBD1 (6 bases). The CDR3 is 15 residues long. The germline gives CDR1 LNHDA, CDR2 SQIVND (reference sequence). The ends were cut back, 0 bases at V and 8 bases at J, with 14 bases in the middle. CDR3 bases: TGTGCCAGTAGTATAGAGGGGGCTAGCTTTGATGAGCAGTTCTTC. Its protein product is CASSIEGASFDEQFF.

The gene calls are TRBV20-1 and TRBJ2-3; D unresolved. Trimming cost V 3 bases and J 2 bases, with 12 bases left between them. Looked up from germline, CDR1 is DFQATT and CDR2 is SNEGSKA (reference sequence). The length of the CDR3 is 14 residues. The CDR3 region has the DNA TGCAGTGCTAGTGCGGCACAGCCCACAGATACGCAGTATTTT. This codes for CSASAAQPTDTQYF.

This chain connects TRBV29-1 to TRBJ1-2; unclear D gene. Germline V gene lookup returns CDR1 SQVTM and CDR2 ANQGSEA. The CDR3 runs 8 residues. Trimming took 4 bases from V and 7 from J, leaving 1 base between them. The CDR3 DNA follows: TGCAGCGTTGCTGGCTACACCTTC. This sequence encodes CSVAGYTF. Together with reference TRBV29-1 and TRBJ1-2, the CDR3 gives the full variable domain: SAVISQKPSRDICQRGTSLTIQCQVDSQVTMMFWYRQQPGQSLTLIATANQGSEATYESGFVIDKFPISRPNLTFSTLTVSNMSPEDSSIYLCSVAGYTFGSGTRLTVV.

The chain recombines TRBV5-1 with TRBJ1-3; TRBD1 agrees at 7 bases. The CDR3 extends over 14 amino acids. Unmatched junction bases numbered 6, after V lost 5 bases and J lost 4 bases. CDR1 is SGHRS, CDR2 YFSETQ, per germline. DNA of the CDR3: TGCGCCAGCAGAGACAGGGCAGCCGGAAACACCATATATTTT. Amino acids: CASRDRAAGNTIYF. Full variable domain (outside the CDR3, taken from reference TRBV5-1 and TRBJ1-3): KAGVTQTPRYLIKTRGQQVTLSCSPISGHRSVSWYQQTPGQGLQFLFEYFSETQRNKGNFPGRFSGRQFSNSRSEMNVSTLELGDSALYLCASRDRAAGNTIYFGEGSWLTVV.